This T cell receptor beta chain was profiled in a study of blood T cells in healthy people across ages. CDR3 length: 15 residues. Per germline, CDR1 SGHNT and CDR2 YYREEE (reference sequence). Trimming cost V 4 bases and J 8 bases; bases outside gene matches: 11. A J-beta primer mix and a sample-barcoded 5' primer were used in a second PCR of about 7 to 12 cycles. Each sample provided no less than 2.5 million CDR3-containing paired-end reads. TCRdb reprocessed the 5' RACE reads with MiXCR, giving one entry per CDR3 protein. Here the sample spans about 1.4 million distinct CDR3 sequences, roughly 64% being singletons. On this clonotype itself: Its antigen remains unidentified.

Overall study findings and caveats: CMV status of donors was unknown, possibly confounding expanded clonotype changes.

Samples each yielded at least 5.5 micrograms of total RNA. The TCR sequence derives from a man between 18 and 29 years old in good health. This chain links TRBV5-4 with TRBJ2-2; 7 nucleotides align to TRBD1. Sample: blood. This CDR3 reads CASSPRDSSEGELFF. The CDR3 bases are TGTGCCAGCAGCCCTCGGGACAGCTCCGAGGGGGAGCTGTTTTTT.